This T cell receptor beta chain was documented in a study of blood T cells in healthy people across ages. PCR was performed a second time for roughly 7 to 12 cycles using a sample-barcoded 5' primer and a J-beta primer mix. Each single sample gave us at least 3 million CDR3-containing paired-end reads. One entry per CDR3 protein results from TCRdb running MiXCR on the 5' RACE reads. The sample holds around 800,000 distinct CDR3 sequences; 53% are singletons and the top ten take 40% to 50%. Study conclusions and caveats: Long-lived donors exceeded aged donors in naive CD4+ cells and diversity.

Those donating, healthy Caucasian individuals from Russia, were aged roughly 6 to 100. Each sample had at least 6.5 million PBMCs isolated. Trimming stripped 1 base from V and 5 bases from J, with 25 bases between. The CDR3 totals 19 residues. The germline CDR1 and CDR2 sequences are KGHSH and LQKENI. There are a few counts of this clonotype. Its antigen is currently unknown. The source of this sequence is a man older than 75 in good health. Material for sequencing was blood. This chain connects TRBV18 to TRBJ2-3; a possible D gene is TRBD2 (6 bases). The CDR3 DNA is TGTGCCAGCTCACCACGCGGACTAAACAGTGGCATCTGGGAAGATACGCAGTATTTT. Its translation is CASSPRGLNSGIWEDTQYF.